This T cell receptor beta chain was observed in a study of human T cells and chemical hapten exposure. Study at large: Patches that contained 0.01% DPC were applied to the upper back and read at 6 days.

This clonotype was counted only a few times. What it binds is unknown. Germline lookup yields CDR1 DFQATT and CDR2 SNEGSKA (reference sequence). With 4 bases removed from V and 2 bases from J, the gap between germline ends came to 5 bases. The CDR3 length is 11 residues. Study results and caveats: There was alopecia in the donors, so their immune response may differ from that of healthy people.

Original analysis: Samples ranged from about 23,224 to 690,600 TCRs, with a median of approximately 96,000. In TCRdb, the RACE reads were re-called with MiXCR into one record per CDR3 protein. TCRdb, rather than the study authors, made the V and J calls. The table has approximately 120,000 distinct CDR3 sequences, 9.2% seen once. Sample time point: patch test 2, 6 weeks after DPC sensitization. Treatment indicated: therapeutic diphenylcyclopropenone sensitization with weekly scalp DPC. This chain uses TRBV20-1 with TRBJ2-5, with no clear D. The TCR sequence derives from a woman in her thirties or forties with alopecia areata. Some clones in this sample may be carry-over from other donors' samples. The sequences come from whole blood, collected in connection with sensitization to the hapten diphenylcyclopropenone (DPC). This CDR3 reads CSATNQETQYF. The CDR3 DNA is TGCAGTGCTACGAATCAAGAGACCCAGTACTTC.